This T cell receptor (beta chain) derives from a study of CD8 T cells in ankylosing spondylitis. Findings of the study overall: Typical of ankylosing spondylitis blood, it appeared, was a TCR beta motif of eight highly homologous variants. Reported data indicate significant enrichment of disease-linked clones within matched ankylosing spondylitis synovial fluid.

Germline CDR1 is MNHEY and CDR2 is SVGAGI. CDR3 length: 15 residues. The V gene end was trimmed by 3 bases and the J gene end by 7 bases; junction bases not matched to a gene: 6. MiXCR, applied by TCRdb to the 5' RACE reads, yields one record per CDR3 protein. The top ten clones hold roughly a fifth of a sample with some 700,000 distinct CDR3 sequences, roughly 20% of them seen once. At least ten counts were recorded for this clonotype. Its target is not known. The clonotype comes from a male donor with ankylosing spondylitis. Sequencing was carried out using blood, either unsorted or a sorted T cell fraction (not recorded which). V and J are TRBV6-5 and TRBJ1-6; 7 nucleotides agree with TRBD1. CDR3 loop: CASSYEQGKNSPLHF. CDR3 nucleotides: TGTGCCAGCAGTTATGAACAGGGGAAGAATTCACCCCTCCACTTT.